Below, 27 T cell receptor beta chains from the same sample are listed, as sequenced in a study of glioma-infiltrating T cells after dendritic cell vaccination. Repertoires were generated with immunoSEQ multiplex PCR, while TCRdb's copy carries only in-frame clones and drops some. The table lists 60,000 to 70,000 clones, 82% of them singletons, with 9.2% in the top ten. This specimen was blood, taken before dendritic cell vaccination. The receptors here all came from a human donor with glioblastoma.

J is TRBJ1-5 and V is TRBV7-8; D gene ambiguous. Germline V CDR1 and CDR2: SGHVS, FQNEAQ. V lost 1 base, J lost 7 bases, and 5 bases lay in between. The CDR3 extends over 12 amino acids. This CDR3 is CASSLGAQPQHF. The CDR3, as DNA: TGTGCCAGCAGCTTAGGGGCCCAGCCCCAGCATTTT. Full variable domain (rest looked up from reference TRBV7-8 and TRBJ1-5): GAGVSQSPRYKVAKRGQDVALRCDPISGHVSLFWYQQALGQGPEFLTYFQNEAQLDKSGLPSDRFFAERPEGSVSTLKIQRTQQEDSAVYLCASSLGAQPQHFGDGTRLSIL.

The V and J genes are TRBV5-1 and TRBJ2-7; tentative D call: TRBD1 (5 bases). This CDR3 comprises 13 residues. V lost 3 bases, J lost 4 bases, and 11 bases lay in between. In germline, CDR1 is SGHRS, CDR2 YFSETQ. The DNA of the CDR3 is TGCGCCAGCAGCTCCCCGGCAGGGTACGAGCAGTACTTC. This encodes CASSSPAGYEQYF.

The chain has TRBV7-2 and TRBJ2-7; D may be TRBD2 (6 bases). V gave up 2 bases and J gave up 4 bases, with 21 bases separating them. Per germline, CDR1 SGHTA and CDR2 FQGNSA. The CDR3 sequence is 17 residues long. CDR3 sequence (DNA): TGTGCCAGCAGCTTACGGTTCGGCGGGGAGGCAGGATACGAGCAGTACTTC. Encoded protein: CASSLRFGGEAGYEQYF.

J is TRBJ2-4 and V is TRBV23-1; the match to TRBD1 covers 10 bases. TRBV23-1 is annotated as an ORF whose role is uncertain. Unmatched junction bases numbered 5, after V lost 0 bases and J lost 6 bases. The CDR3 is 16 residues long. The CDR3 region is CASSQSLRTGGNIQYF. Written as DNA, the CDR3 is TGCGCCAGCAGTCAATCGTTGCGGACAGGGGGAAACATTCAGTACTTC.

V and J are TRBV11-2 and TRBJ2-2; D possibly corresponds to TRBD1 (6 bases). Germline V lookup: CDR1 SGHAT, CDR2 FQNNGV. Trimming pared 3 bases from V and 6 bases from J, leaving 17 bases between. The length of the CDR3 is 16 residues. CDR3 bases: TGTGCCAGCAGCTTCACAGGGCGTCAAGGACCCGGGGAGCTGTTTTTT. Protein sequence: CASSFTGRQGPGELFF.

The rearrangement links TRBV10-2 to TRBJ1-1; TRBD1 matches 9 bases. V lost 3 bases to trimming and J lost 0 bases; unmatched junction nucleotides: 5. Germline loops: CDR1 WSHSY, CDR2 SAAADI. The length of the CDR3 is 16 residues. This chain's CDR3 is CASSDTGGRMNTEAFF. The CDR3 DNA follows: TGCGCCAGCAGTGACACAGGGGGCAGGATGAACACTGAAGCTTTCTTT.

V usage is TRBV29-1 and J usage is TRBJ2-7; perhaps TRBD1 as D (5 bases). The CDR3 totals 13 residues. Trimming took 1 base from V and 2 from J, leaving 9 bases between them. The germline CDR1 and CDR2 sequences are SQVTM and ANQGSEA. The CDR3 is CSVEGQNPYEQYF. CDR3 coding DNA: TGCAGCGTTGAAGGACAGAACCCCTACGAGCAGTACTTC.

The chain joins TRBV7-9 to TRBJ2-5, with TRBD2 matching 8 bases. Germline assignment: CDR1 SEHNR and CDR2 FQNEAQ (reference sequence). This CDR3 is 16 amino acids long. V lost 1 base and J lost 6; bases outside the gene matches: 10. The CDR3 DNA reads TGTGCCAGCAGCTTAGTTTTGGGACTAGGGGAGCAGACCCAGTACTTC. Its protein is CASSLVLGLGEQTQYF.

This clone is labeled as medium-sized. One end of the junction fails to match germline, which may point to a read error. The chain combines TRBV6-6 with TRBJ2-1; D may match TRBD1 or TRBD2 (5 bases each). This CDR3 has 11 residues. Germline assignment: CDR1 MNHNY and CDR2 SVGAGI (reference sequence). The CDR3 DNA follows: TGTGCTAGCAGGGAGCACAATGAGCAGTTCTTC. Its translation: CASREHNEQFF.

The chain is built from TRBV25-1 and TRBJ2-6; a possible D gene is TRBD1 (6 bases). Trimming took off 5 bases at V and 1 base at J, with 9 bases between the two ends. Per the germline V gene, CDR1 is MGHDK and CDR2 is SYGVNS. The CDR3 length is 15 residues. The CDR3 loop is CASSQRGSGANVLTF. CDR3 bases: TGTGCCAGCAGTCAAAGGGGGTCTGGGGCCAACGTCCTGACTTTC.

V usage is TRBV19 and J usage is TRBJ2-5, with 8 nucleotides matching TRBD1. The end of the DNA aligns better with TRBJ2-7, so the J call may be wrong. CDR1 is LNHDA, CDR2 SQIVND, per germline (reference sequence). The CDR3 runs 14 residues. The CDR3 protein is CASSKLTGGDEQYF. The CDR3 coding sequence is TGTGCCAGTAGTAAACTAACAGGGGGTGACGAGCAGTACTTC.

V is TRBV19 and J is TRBJ2-3; 8 nucleotides line up with TRBD1. CDR1 and CDR2 from the germline V gene are LNHDA and SQIVND (reference sequence). With 5 bases clipped from V and 4 bases from J, the junction kept 2 bases outside the gene matches. The CDR3 has 13 residues. CDR3 region: CASSQGAADTQYF. The CDR3 coding sequence is TGTGCCAGTAGTCAGGGGGCTGCAGATACGCAGTATTTT. Full variable domain (outside the CDR3, taken from reference TRBV19 and TRBJ2-3): DGGITQSPKYLFRKEGQNVTLSCEQNLNHDAMYWYRQDPGQGLRLIYYSQIVNDFQKGDIAEGYSVSREKKESFPLTVTSAQKNPTAFYLCASSQGAADTQYFGPGTRLTVL.

The chain links TRBV6-5 to TRBJ2-3; 7 bases agree with TRBD1. This CDR3 region has 14 residues. Looked up from germline, CDR1 is MNHEY and CDR2 is SVGAGI. J was trimmed by 2 bases and V by 6 bases; bases with no gene match: 5. CDR3 nucleotide sequence: TGTGCCAGCAGCCGGGACAGCTACACAGATACGCAGTATTTT. Protein: CASSRDSYTDTQYF.

The chain employs TRBV6-1 and TRBJ2-3; D not resolved. CDR3 length: 15 residues. V was clipped by 3 bases and J by 9 bases, with 19 bases between them. The V gene's germline CDR1 is MNHNS and CDR2 SASEGT. This chain's CDR3 is CASSEKGGEVRTQYF. The CDR3 region has the DNA TGTGCCAGCAGTGAGAAAGGTGGAGAAGTGAGAACGCAGTATTTT.

This clone was seen only once. The rearrangement joins TRBV5-1 to TRBJ2-5, with 11 bases matching TRBD2. The CDR3 has 16 amino acids. Germline lookup yields CDR1 SGHRS and CDR2 YFSETQ. V lost 1 base, J lost 3 bases, and 5 bases stayed unmatched. CDR3 in DNA: TGCGCCAGCAGCTTGACTAGCGGGGGAGTAGAAGAGACCCAGTACTTC. Amino acid sequence: CASSLTSGGVEETQYF.

The chain uses TRBV4-1 and TRBJ1-4; D gene unclear. Germline CDR1 MGHRA, CDR2 YSYEKL. CDR3 length: 15 residues. V lost 3 bases, J lost 4 bases, and 12 bases lay in between. The CDR3 spells CASSQGRQSNEKLFF. DNA for the CDR3: TGCGCCAGCAGCCAGGGCCGTCAGAGTAATGAAAAACTGTTTTTT.

The V call is TRBV2, the J call TRBJ1-2; 9 bases are shared with TRBD1. This CDR3 region has 15 residues. V lost 6 bases, J lost 7 bases, and 12 bases stayed unmatched. The germline V gene has CDR1 SNHLY and CDR2 FYNNEI. The CDR3 DNA is TGTGCCAGCAGCCAAGAGCGGGACAGGGAGGCTGGCTACACCTTC. Protein sequence: CASSQERDREAGYTF.

This sequence joins TRBV5-1 and TRBJ1-1; no firm D call. The CDR3 totals 14 residues. The germline gives CDR1 SGHRS, CDR2 YFSETQ. V lost 1 base to trimming and J lost 0 bases, with 7 bases between them. DNA of the CDR3: TGCGCCAGCAGCTTGTTGGGCATGAACACTGAAGCTTTCTTT. Translation: CASSLLGMNTEAFF.

The V and J genes are TRBV5-1 and TRBJ1-1; 7 bases agree with TRBD1. The CDR3 loop spans 14 amino acids. The junction had 4 bases not matched to a gene; V was cut back by 0 bases and J by 5 bases. Germline V gene sequence: CDR1 SGHRS, CDR2 YFSETQ. The CDR3 sequence is CASSLGAGGTEAFF. CDR3 DNA sequence: TGCGCCAGCAGCTTGGGGGCAGGGGGGACTGAAGCTTTCTTT.

The CDR3 loop is CASRPGQAHNEQFF. The CDR3 DNA reads as TGTGCCAGCCGACCGGGACAGGCACACAATGAGCAGTTCTTC. The chain employs TRBV2 and TRBJ2-1; 8 positions match TRBD1. V was pared by 8 bases and J by 5 bases, with 8 bases of the junction left unmatched. The CDR3 is made up of 14 amino acids. From germline, CDR1 is SNHLY and CDR2 FYNNEI.

V usage is TRBV11-2 and J usage is TRBJ2-2; D ambiguous. The V gene's germline CDR1 is SGHAT and CDR2 FQNNGV. The CDR3 runs 14 residues. The V and J ends lost 8 bases and 2 bases respectively, with 12 bases between them. The CDR3 DNA follows: TGTGCCAGCCGCAGGAACACCAACACCGGGGAGCTGTTTTTT. It translates to CASRRNTNTGELFF.

V and J are TRBV5-1 and TRBJ1-4; D unclear. Trimming pared 7 bases from V and 0 bases from J, leaving 7 bases between. Germline V gene lookup returns CDR1 SGHRS and CDR2 YFSETQ. The CDR3 length is 13 residues. Written as DNA, the CDR3 is TGCGCCAGCGCGGTTGCAACTAATGAAAAACTGTTTTTT. This gives the protein CASAVATNEKLFF.

The chain has TRBV13 and TRBJ2-1, with 7 bases identical to TRBD1. The V gene end was trimmed by 3 bases and the J gene end by 5 bases; junction bases not matched to a gene: 1. The V gene's germline CDR1 is PRHDT and CDR2 FYEKMQ (reference sequence). The CDR3 covers 13 residues. The CDR3 here is CASSLDRNNEQFF. For the CDR3, the DNA is TGTGCCAGCAGCTTGGACAGGAACAATGAGCAGTTCTTC.

On this clone: One junction end does not reproduce the germline sequence, and a read error may be involved. The rearrangement links TRBV7-9 to TRBJ2-7, with TRBD1 matching over 7 bases. This CDR3 spans 11 amino acids. Germline V gene sequence: CDR1 SEHNR, CDR2 FQNEAQ (reference sequence). The DNA of the CDR3 is TGTGCCAGCAGCTCAGGGACAGTTTTGGCGTTC. Translated, it gives CASSSGTVLAF. Complete variable domain (other parts from reference TRBV7-9 and TRBJ2-7): DTGVSQNPRHKITKRGQNVTFRCDPISEHNRLYWYRQTLGQGPEFLTYFQNEAQLEKSRLLSDRFSAERPKGSFSTLEIQRTEQGDSAMYLCASSSGTVLAFGPGTRLTVT.

The rearrangement uses TRBV28 and TRBJ2-7; D is unclear. Deletions cut 10 bases from V and 0 bases from J, with 16 bases between. CDR3 size: 14 residues. The V gene's germline CDR1 is MDHEN and CDR2 SYDVKM. CDR3 bases: TGTGCCACCGACCGCCCAGCGAGCTCCTACGAGCAGTACTTC. Translating it yields CATDRPASSYEQYF.

This clone turned up a few times. The chain combines TRBV9 with TRBJ1-1; 8 nucleotides agree with TRBD1. CDR3 length equals 15 residues. J lost 1 base, V lost 3 bases, and 5 bases had no gene match. Germline CDR1 is SGDLS and CDR2 is YYNGEE. In nucleotides, the CDR3 is TGTGCCAGCAGCGCGTGGACAGGGAGGAACACTGAAGCTTTCTTT. It codes for CASSAWTGRNTEAFF.

This sequence joins TRBV5-4 and TRBJ2-5, with TRBD2 identical over 7 bases. Germline-derived CDR1 and CDR2 are SGHNT and YYREEE (reference sequence). Trimming at V came to 6 bases and at J to 4 bases, leaving 9 bases not matched to a gene. This CDR3 comprises 14 residues. The CDR3 coding sequence is TGTGCCAGCACCTTTGGGGGGGTAGGAGAGACCCAGTACTTC. This codes for CASTFGGVGETQYF.